Below, 2 T cell receptor beta chains from the same sample are listed, as sequenced in a study of blood T cell repertoires in COVID-19. Produced via immunoSEQ multiplex PCR; TCRdb's table is partial and in-frame only. The repertoire holds roughly 220,000 clones, with around 83% as singletons. Material: peripheral blood. The source of these receptors is a woman aged 80 or over with COVID-19, enrolled during active disease.

V is TRBV7-9 and J is TRBJ2-2; tentative D call: TRBD1 (5 bases). Trimming took off 1 base at V and 7 bases at J, with 10 bases between the two ends. The CDR3 spans 14 residues. From germline, CDR1 is SEHNR and CDR2 FQNEAQ (reference sequence). The CDR3 region has the DNA TGTGCCAGCAGCTTAGACAGGTCGGACGGGGAGCTGTTTTTT. This encodes CASSLDRSDGELFF.

The J gene is TRBJ2-7, the V gene TRBV18; TRBD1 matches at 10 bases. Trimming at V came to 1 base and at J to 6 bases, leaving 6 bases not matched to a gene. Germline CDR1 is KGHSH and CDR2 is LQKENI. This CDR3 contains 15 residues. CDR3 residues: CASSPLGTGATEQYF. The CDR3 DNA sequence: TGTGCCAGCTCACCACTTGGGACAGGGGCGACCGAGCAGTACTTC.